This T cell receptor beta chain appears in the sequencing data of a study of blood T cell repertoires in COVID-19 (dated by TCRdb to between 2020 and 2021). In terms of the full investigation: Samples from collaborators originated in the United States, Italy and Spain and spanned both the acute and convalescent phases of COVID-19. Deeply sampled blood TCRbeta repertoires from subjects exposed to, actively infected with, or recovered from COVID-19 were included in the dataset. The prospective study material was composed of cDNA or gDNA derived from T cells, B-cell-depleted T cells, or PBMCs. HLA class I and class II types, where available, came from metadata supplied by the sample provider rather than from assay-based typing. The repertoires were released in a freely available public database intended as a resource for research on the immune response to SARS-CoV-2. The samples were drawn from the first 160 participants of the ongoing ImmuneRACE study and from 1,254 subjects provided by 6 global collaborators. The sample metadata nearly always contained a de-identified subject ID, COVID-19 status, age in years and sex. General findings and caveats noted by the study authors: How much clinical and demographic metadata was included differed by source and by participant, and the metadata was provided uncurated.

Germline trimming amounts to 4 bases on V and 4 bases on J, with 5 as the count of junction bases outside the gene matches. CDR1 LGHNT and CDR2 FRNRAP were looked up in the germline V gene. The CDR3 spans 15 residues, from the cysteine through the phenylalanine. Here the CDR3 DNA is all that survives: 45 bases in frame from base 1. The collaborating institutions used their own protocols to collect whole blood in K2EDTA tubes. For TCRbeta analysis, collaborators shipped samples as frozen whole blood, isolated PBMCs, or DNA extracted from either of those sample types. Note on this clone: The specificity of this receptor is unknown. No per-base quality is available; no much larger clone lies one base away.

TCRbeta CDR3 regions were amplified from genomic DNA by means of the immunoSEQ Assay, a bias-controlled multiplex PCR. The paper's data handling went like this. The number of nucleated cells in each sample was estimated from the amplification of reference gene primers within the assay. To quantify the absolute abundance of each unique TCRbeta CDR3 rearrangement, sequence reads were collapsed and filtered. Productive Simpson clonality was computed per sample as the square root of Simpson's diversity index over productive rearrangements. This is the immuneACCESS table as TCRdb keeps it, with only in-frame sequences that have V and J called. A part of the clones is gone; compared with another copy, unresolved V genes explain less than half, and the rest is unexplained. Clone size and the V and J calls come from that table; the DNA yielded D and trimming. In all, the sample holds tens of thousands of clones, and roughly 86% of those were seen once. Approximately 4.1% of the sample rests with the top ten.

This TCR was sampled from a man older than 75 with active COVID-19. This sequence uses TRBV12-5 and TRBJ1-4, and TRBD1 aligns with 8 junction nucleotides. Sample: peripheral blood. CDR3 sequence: CASGSGQAINEKLFF. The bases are TGTGCTAGTGGTTCGGGACAGGCGATTAATGAAAAACTGTTTTTT.